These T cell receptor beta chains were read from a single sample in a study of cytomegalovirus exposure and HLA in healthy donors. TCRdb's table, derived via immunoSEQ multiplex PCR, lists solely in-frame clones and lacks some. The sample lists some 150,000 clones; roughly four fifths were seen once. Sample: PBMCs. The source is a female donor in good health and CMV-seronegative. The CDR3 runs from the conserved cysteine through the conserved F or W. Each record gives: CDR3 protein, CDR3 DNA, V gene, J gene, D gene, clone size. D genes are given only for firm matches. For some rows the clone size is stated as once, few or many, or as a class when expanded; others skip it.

CASSGVSGNTIYF	TGTGCCAGCTCGGGGGTCTCTGGAAACACCATATATTTT	TRBV9	TRBJ1-3	-	-
CASSPRQGVNTGELFF	TGTGCCAGCAGCCCACGACAGGGAGTAAACACCGGGGAGCTGTTTTTT	TRBV5-4	TRBJ2-2	TRBD1	few
CASSRGLAGLYEQYF	TGTGCCAGCAGCCGCGGACTAGCGGGGCTCTACGAGCAGTACTTC	TRBV5-5	TRBJ2-7	TRBD2	-
CASSTGGSGNQPQHF	TGTGCCAGCAGTACAGGGGGCTCTGGCAATCAGCCCCAGCATTTT	TRBV27	TRBJ1-5	TRBD1	once
CASNWDRGNSPLHF	TGTGCCAGCAACTGGGACAGGGGTAATTCACCCCTCCACTTT	TRBV6-1	TRBJ1-6	TRBD1	few
CASSRTGATNYGYTF	TGTGCCAGCAGCCGGACAGGGGCTACTAACTATGGCTACACCTTC	TRBV28	TRBJ1-2	TRBD1	-
CASSFRTGTSLGEQYF	TGTGCCAGCAGTTTCCGGACAGGGACTTCCCTGGGGGAGCAGTACTTC	TRBV28	TRBJ2-7	TRBD1	-
CAWARDNYGYTF	TGTGCCTGGGCCAGGGATAACTATGGCTACACCTTC	TRBV30	TRBJ1-2	-	-
CAREVRTAEAFF	TGTGCCAGGGAGGTCAGGACAGCTGAAGCTTTCTTT	TRBV19	TRBJ1-1	-	-
CASSSDQAGYYEQYF	TGTGCCAGCAGCTCAGACCAGGCGGGGTACTACGAGCAGTACTTC	TRBV7-9	TRBJ2-7	-	-
CASSITSSEQYF	TGTGCCAGTAGTATAACGAGTTCCGAGCAGTACTTC	TRBV19	TRBJ2-7	-	-
CASRQGAGGNTIYF	TGTGCCAGCAGGCAGGGGGCAGGTGGAAACACCATATATTTT	TRBV6-5	TRBJ1-3	TRBD1	-
CASSLGVGGGYGYTF	TGTGCCAGCAGCTTAGGAGTGGGGGGAGGCTATGGCTACACCTTC	TRBV7-9	TRBJ1-2	-	-
CSVEAATHTIYF	TGCAGCGTTGAGGCGGCCACCCACACCATATATTTT	TRBV29-1	TRBJ1-3	-	-
CASSQGQGSRDTQYF	TGTGCCAGCAGCCAGGGACAGGGGAGCCGGGATACGCAGTATTTT	TRBV4-2	TRBJ2-3	TRBD1	-
CASSLDPGGTEAFF	TGCGCCAGCAGCTTGGACCCCGGGGGCACTGAAGCTTTCTTT	TRBV5-1	TRBJ1-1	-	-
CASSTMPRDWRRGLFF	TGTGCCAGCAGTACAATGCCCCGGGACTGGCGGAGGGGACTGTTTTTT	TRBV28	TRBJ1-4	-	-
CASSLTGKDSPLHF	TGTGCCAGCAGCCTAACAGGGAAGGATTCACCCCTCCACTTT	TRBV7-2	TRBJ1-6	-	-
CASSFTTGRYGYTF	TGTGCCAGTAGTTTTACGACAGGTCGCTATGGCTACACCTTC	TRBV19	TRBJ1-2	-	-
CASSQQLAGGQNSQYF	TGCGCCAGCAGCCAACAACTAGCGGGGGGGCAAAACAGTCAGTACTTC	TRBV4-3	TRBJ2-4	TRBD2	-
CASRAGGNTEAFF	TGTGCCAGCAGGGCCGGGGGGAACACTGAAGCTTTCTTT	TRBV6-5	TRBJ1-1	-	-
CASSRLAGSLGGYTF	TGTGCCAGCAGCAGGCTGGCCGGGAGTCTGGGCGGCTACACCTTC	TRBV7-2	TRBJ1-2	-	-
CASSDTTGEQFF	TGTGCCAGCAGTGATACGACTGGTGAGCAGTTCTTC	TRBV6-1	TRBJ2-1	-	-
CASNSGRDEQYF	TGTGCCAGCAACTCGGGCAGGGACGAGCAGTACTTC	TRBV9	TRBJ2-7	-	-
CASSRQGTDTQYF	TGTGCCAGTAGTCGACAGGGTACAGATACGCAGTATTTT	TRBV19	TRBJ2-3	TRBD1	-
CASSLIGLAGRQNIQYF	TGTGCCAGCAGTTTAATCGGGCTAGCGGGAAGACAAAACATTCAGTACTTC	TRBV27	TRBJ2-4	TRBD2	few
CASSLWGHEQYF	TGTGCCAGCAGTTTATGGGGCCACGAGCAGTACTTC	TRBV27	TRBJ2-7	-	-
CASSAPGQGWYEKLFF	TGTGCCAGTAGTGCCCCGGGACAGGGGTGGTACGAAAAACTGTTTTTT	TRBV19	TRBJ1-4	TRBD1	-